This T cell receptor (beta chain) was captured in a study of identical twins. TCRdb reanalysed the 5' RACE reads using MiXCR and keeps one entry per CDR3 protein. Of about 200,000 distinct CDR3 sequences detected, 6.5% appear once; the ten largest clones hold roughly 15%. This clonotype was picked up a small number of times. The CDR3 consists of 13 residues. V was trimmed by 2 bases and J by 3 bases, leaving 8 bases between them. The germline V gene has CDR1 SNHLY and CDR2 FYNNEI. These data also formed part of another study, on T cells expressing NK-cell markers. Turning to that study: Out of eight donors sequenced, seven tested HCMV-seropositive and the remaining one seronegative.

The sample was CD8+ T cells sorted from blood. V gene TRBV2 combines with J gene TRBJ2-7, with unresolved D. This TCR was sampled from a woman between 18 and 29 years old in good health. The DNA for the CDR3 is TGTGCCAGCAGTGAATTGGCAGGCTACGAGCAGTACTTC. Its translation: CASSELAGYEQYF.